This is a list of T cell receptor beta chains from one sample in a study of blood T cells in healthy people across ages. TCRdb re-called the 5' RACE reads with MiXCR, one entry per CDR3 protein. The sample shows 650,000 or so distinct CDR3 sequences, under 65% of them seen only once. What was sequenced was blood. The receptors were gathered from a woman older than 75 in good health. Both conserved end residues are part of each CDR3. The order of the fields is J gene, D gene, clone size, V gene, CDR3 protein, CDR3 DNA. A D gene is named only where the DNA matches it firmly. The size entry is marked missing in some rows and otherwise reads once, few, many or a size class.

j_gene: TRBJ1-1
d_gene: TRBD1
abundance: NA
v_gene: TRBV5-6
CDR3aa: CASSLRQGGHTEAFF
CDR3nt: TGTGCCAGCAGCCTCAGACAGGGGGGGCACACTGAAGCTTTCTTT

j_gene: TRBJ2-5
d_gene: NA
abundance: NA
v_gene: TRBV21-1
CDR3aa: CASLGGGRPQETQYF
CDR3nt: TGTGCGAGCCTCGGCGGGGGGCGCCCCCAAGAGACCCAGTACTTC

j_gene: TRBJ2-1
d_gene: NA
abundance: many
v_gene: TRBV12-3/TRBV12-4
CDR3aa: CASSFQGSYNEQFF
CDR3nt: TGTGCCAGCAGTTTCCAGGGTAGCTACAATGAGCAGTTCTTC

j_gene: TRBJ1-2
d_gene: NA
abundance: NA
v_gene: TRBV6-2/TRBV6-3
CDR3aa: CASSYSPRISIYGYTF
CDR3nt: TGTGCCAGCAGTTACTCGCCCAGAATTTCTATCTATGGCTACACCTTC

j_gene: TRBJ2-5
d_gene: TRBD2
abundance: NA
v_gene: TRBV12-3/TRBV12-4
CDR3aa: CASSSQPGLAHSQETQYF
CDR3nt: TGTGCCAGCAGTTCGCAGCCTGGACTAGCGCACAGCCAAGAGACCCAGTACTTC

j_gene: TRBJ2-7
d_gene: NA
abundance: NA
v_gene: TRBV27
CDR3aa: CASQFNSRADEQYF
CDR3nt: TGTGCCAGCCAGTTTAATAGCAGGGCTGACGAGCAGTACTTC

j_gene: TRBJ2-5
d_gene: TRBD2
abundance: NA
v_gene: TRBV28
CDR3aa: CASTSPQAGVQETQYF
CDR3nt: TGTGCCAGCACCTCTCCACAAGCGGGAGTTCAAGAGACCCAGTACTTC

j_gene: TRBJ1-1
d_gene: NA
abundance: NA
v_gene: TRBV29-1
CDR3aa: CSVEGAEGVDTEAFF
CDR3nt: TGCAGCGTTGAAGGGGCGGAGGGGGTGGACACTGAAGCTTTCTTT

j_gene: TRBJ2-1
d_gene: NA
abundance: NA
v_gene: TRBV5-1
CDR3aa: CASRVLGTNEQFF
CDR3nt: TGCGCCAGCAGGGTATTGGGGACAAATGAGCAGTTCTTC

j_gene: TRBJ1-1
d_gene: NA
abundance: once
v_gene: TRBV28
CDR3aa: CAGSRRQVPEAFF
CDR3nt: TGTGCCGGCAGCCGACGGCAGGTCCCTGAAGCTTTCTTT

j_gene: TRBJ2-1
d_gene: NA
abundance: many
v_gene: TRBV20-1
CDR3aa: CSARPTGLLNYNEQFF
CDR3nt: TGCAGTGCTAGACCTACTGGTCTGTTGAATTACAATGAGCAGTTCTTC

j_gene: TRBJ2-3
d_gene: NA
abundance: NA
v_gene: TRBV6-5
CDR3aa: CASGLTGAISTDTQYF
CDR3nt: TGTGCCAGCGGATTGACGGGGGCGATCAGCACAGATACGCAGTATTTT

j_gene: TRBJ2-1
d_gene: NA
abundance: many
v_gene: TRBV12-3/TRBV12-4
CDR3aa: CASSLGGPIDEQFF
CDR3nt: TGTGCCAGCAGCTTGGGGGGACCAATCGATGAGCAGTTCTTC

j_gene: TRBJ2-1
d_gene: TRBD2
abundance: few
v_gene: TRBV27
CDR3aa: CASSLAGDFNNEQFF
CDR3nt: TGTGCCAGCAGCCTAGCGGGGGATTTTAACAATGAGCAGTTCTTC

j_gene: TRBJ2-4
d_gene: TRBD2
abundance: NA
v_gene: TRBV11-1
CDR3aa: CASSLGFTREQYF
CDR3nt: TGTGCCAGCAGCTTAGGGTTTACGCGGGAGCAGTACTTC

j_gene: TRBJ2-1
d_gene: NA
abundance: NA
v_gene: TRBV24-1
CDR3aa: CATSDLGIHGNEQFF
CDR3nt: TGTGCCACCAGTGATTTGGGGATCCACGGCAATGAGCAGTTCTTC

j_gene: TRBJ1-1
d_gene: TRBD1
abundance: NA
v_gene: TRBV19
CDR3aa: CASSRDRGIMNTEAFF
CDR3nt: TGTGCCAGTAGTCGGGACAGGGGAATCATGAACACTGAAGCTTTCTTT

j_gene: TRBJ2-7
d_gene: NA
abundance: NA
v_gene: TRBV20-1
CDR3aa: CSAPGGARYEQYF
CDR3nt: TGCAGTGCCCCCGGAGGGGCGAGGTACGAGCAGTACTTC

j_gene: TRBJ2-7
d_gene: NA
abundance: NA
v_gene: TRBV27
CDR3aa: CASSWSVGYEQYF
CDR3nt: TGTGCCAGCAGTTGGTCAGTGGGGTACGAGCAGTACTTC

j_gene: TRBJ2-7
d_gene: TRBD1
abundance: NA
v_gene: TRBV24-1
CDR3aa: CATSDSMTGRVRGQYF
CDR3nt: TGTGCCACCAGTGATTCGATGACAGGGCGAGTCCGGGGGCAGTACTTC

j_gene: TRBJ2-7
d_gene: NA
abundance: NA
v_gene: TRBV5-5
CDR3aa: CASSSGQFRDEQYF
CDR3nt: TGTGCCAGCAGTTCCGGACAGTTTCGGGACGAGCAGTACTTC

j_gene: TRBJ2-3
d_gene: TRBD2
abundance: NA
v_gene: TRBV12-3/TRBV12-4
CDR3aa: CASSTSGGRDTQYF
CDR3nt: TGTGCCAGCAGTACTAGCGGGGGGAGGGATACGCAGTATTTT

j_gene: TRBJ2-5
d_gene: TRBD2
abundance: NA
v_gene: TRBV4-3
CDR3aa: CASSHGRANEQYF
CDR3nt: TGCGCCAGCAGCCATGGGAGGGCCAATGAGCAGTACTTC

j_gene: TRBJ2-1
d_gene: NA
abundance: many
v_gene: TRBV7-3
CDR3aa: CASSFGLSSGAEQFF
CDR3nt: TGTGCCAGCAGCTTTGGCTTATCTAGTGGAGCTGAGCAGTTCTTC

j_gene: TRBJ1-1
d_gene: NA
abundance: few
v_gene: TRBV20-1
CDR3aa: CSARDSRFRGTEAFF
CDR3nt: TGCAGTGCTAGAGATAGTAGGTTTCGGGGCACTGAAGCTTTCTTT

j_gene: TRBJ2-4
d_gene: NA
abundance: many
v_gene: TRBV7-9
CDR3aa: CASSLEPGNIQYF
CDR3nt: TGTGCCAGCAGCTTAGAACCAGGGAACATTCAGTACTTC

j_gene: TRBJ2-5
d_gene: TRBD1
abundance: many
v_gene: TRBV9
CDR3aa: CASSVGGQGKETQYF
CDR3nt: TGTGCCAGCAGCGTAGGGGGACAGGGAAAAGAGACCCAGTACTTC

j_gene: TRBJ1-4
d_gene: NA
abundance: few
v_gene: TRBV30
CDR3aa: CAWSLAVGGEKLFF
CDR3nt: TGTGCCTGGAGCCTCGCCGTTGGAGGCGAGAAACTGTTTTTT